This T cell receptor beta chain stems from a study of blood T cell repertoires in COVID-19. This CDR3 is 16 amino acids long. Trimming cost V 1 base and J 7 bases, with 17 bases left between them. Germline V gene sequence: CDR1 LGHDT, CDR2 YNNKEL (reference sequence). Profiled with immunoSEQ multiplex PCR; TCRdb holds only in-frame clones, not every one. The sample holds 120,000 to 150,000 clones, around three quarters seen once. The sequencing input was peripheral blood. This TCR was sampled from a man between 60 and 70 years old with acute or convalescent COVID-19. The chain has TRBV3-1 (or the pseudogene TRBV3-2) and TRBJ2-1; D remains ambiguous. The CDR3 spells CASSQVLEYGVNEQFF. The CDR3 DNA follows: TGTGCCAGCAGCCAAGTATTGGAGTACGGCGTGAATGAGCAGTTCTTC.